The 14 T cell receptor beta chains in this list originate from one sample, sequenced in a study of OX40 agonist ivuxolimab in advanced cancers. The repertoire was sequenced with immunoSEQ multiplex PCR; TCRdb's copy has only in-frame clones and lacks some. In the table there are 65,000 or so clones, approximately 90% of which are singletons. The material sequenced was CD4+ or CD8+ T cells sorted from blood, taken in a trial of the OX40 agonist ivuxolimab. Every receptor here comes from an adult with an advanced solid tumor such as melanoma, head and neck, liver or kidney cancer.

The rearrangement joins TRBV20-1 to TRBJ2-7, with no clear D. CDR1 and CDR2 (germline): DFQATT, SNEGSKA (reference sequence). The CDR3 consists of 11 residues. V lost 1 base to trimming and J lost 1 base, with 2 bases between them. CDR3: CSARASYEQYF. The CDR3 region has the DNA TGCAGTGCTAGAGCGTCCTACGAGCAGTACTTC.

J is TRBJ2-3 and V is TRBV7-8; 9 bases map to TRBD1. Germline V gene sequence: CDR1 SGHVS, CDR2 FQNEAQ. CDR3 length: 15 residues. With 5 bases clipped from V and 1 base from J, the junction kept 4 bases outside the gene matches. The CDR3 DNA reads as TGTGCCAGCAGCCGCCGGGACAGGGGCACAGATACGCAGTATTTT. Translation gives CASSRRDRGTDTQYF.

The chain carries TRBV20-1 and TRBJ1-2; D is possibly TRBD1 (6 bases). The CDR3 has 11 residues. Germline V gene data show CDR1 as DFQATT and CDR2 as SNEGSKA (reference sequence). The V gene lost 3 bases and the J gene lost 8 bases, with 10 bases spanning the gap. The CDR3 sequence: CSASTGRGYTF. The DNA of the CDR3 is TGCAGTGCTAGTACAGGGCGCGGCTACACCTTC.

The CDR3 nucleotides are TGCGCCAGCAGCCAATCCGACAGGCTTTCGAATGAAAAACTGTTTTTT. Encoded protein: CASSQSDRLSNEKLFF. The rearrangement links TRBV4-1 to TRBJ1-4; perhaps TRBD1 as D (6 bases). Germline CDR1 and CDR2: MGHRA and YSYEKL. V was cut by 2 bases and J by 5 bases, with 15 bases left in between. The CDR3 sequence is 16 residues long.

The chain combines TRBV11-3 with TRBJ2-1; D could derive from TRBD1 or TRBD2 (5 bases each). This CDR3 is 14 amino acids long. V lost 4 bases to trimming and J lost 3 bases, with 10 bases between them. Germline CDR1 reads SGHNT; CDR2 reads YENEEA. DNA for the CDR3: TGTGCCAGCAGCTCCACTGGGGGCTACAATGAGCAGTTCTTC. Translation: CASSSTGGYNEQFF.

This clone was seen only a few times. The V and J genes are TRBV6-1 and TRBJ2-2; 8 bases are a match to TRBD2. Germline CDR1 is MNHNS and CDR2 is SASEGT. V was clipped by 4 bases and J by 0 bases; unmatched bases: 10. The CDR3 sequence is 18 residues long. CDR3 sequence: CASSARVSTSANTGELFF. The CDR3 DNA sequence: TGTGCCAGCAGTGCCCGAGTTTCGACTAGCGCGAACACCGGGGAGCTGTTTTTT.

The sample holds a few counts of this clone. The V and J genes are TRBV11-2 and TRBJ2-4, with D maybe TRBD2 (6 bases). The V end was cut by 6 bases, the J end by 6 bases, with 6 bases between. CDR1 is SGHAT and CDR2 is FQNNGV in the germline V gene. The CDR3 is 11 amino acids. CDR3 in amino acids: CASRGGNIQYF. The CDR3 nucleotides are TGTGCCAGCAGGGGGGGAAACATTCAGTACTTC.

The chain combines TRBV7-2 with TRBJ2-2, with a weak D call TRBD2 (7 bases). The CDR3 loop spans 15 amino acids. Germline V gene data show CDR1 as SGHTA and CDR2 as FQGNSA. The V end lost 2 bases, the J end lost 6 bases, and 13 bases lay between the germline ends. CDR3 sequence: CASSLKQGRAGELFF. CDR3 DNA: TGTGCCAGCAGCTTAAAGCAGGGGAGGGCCGGGGAGCTGTTTTTT.

The chain's CDR3 is CSVKVNTEAFF. The DNA for the CDR3 is TGCAGCGTCAAGGTTAACACTGAAGCTTTCTTT. This chain connects TRBV29-1 to TRBJ1-1, with D unresolved. The CDR3 covers 11 residues. Per the germline V gene, CDR1 is SQVTM and CDR2 is ANQGSEA. V was cut by 6 bases and J by 2 bases, with 7 bases left in between.

The chain couples TRBV6-6 to TRBJ2-5; D gene ambiguous. V dropped 10 bases and J dropped 5 bases, with 14 bases sitting between them. The CDR3 loop spans 12 amino acids. Per germline, CDR1 MNHNY and CDR2 SVGAGI (reference sequence). Here the CDR3 reads CATSKQAETQYF. CDR3 DNA: TGTGCCACCTCAAAGCAAGCGGAGACCCAGTACTTC.

This clone was recorded a few times. This rearrangement joins TRBV6-4 to TRBJ2-5; D is perhaps TRBD1 or TRBD2 (5 bases each). Trimming removed 4 bases from V and 5 bases from J, with 17 bases in between. Germline CDR1 is MRHNA and CDR2 is SNTAGT. This CDR3 region has 15 residues. The CDR3 reads CASSGVGESGETQYF. CDR3 nucleotide sequence: TGTGCCAGCAGTGGGGTGGGGGAGAGTGGGGAGACCCAGTACTTC.

The V and J genes are TRBV30 and TRBJ1-3; D remains unclear. Germline V gene data show CDR1 as GTSNPN and CDR2 as SVGIG (reference sequence). This CDR3 has 15 amino acids. V was cut by 3 bases and J by 0 bases, with 12 bases left in between. CDR3 residues: CAWSLFGSSGNTIYF. Written as DNA, the CDR3 is TGTGCCTGGAGCCTTTTTGGGAGCTCTGGAAACACCATATATTTT. The variable domain in full, completed from reference TRBV30 and TRBJ1-3, reads SQTIHQWPATLVQPVGSPLSLECTVEGTSNPNLYWYRQAAGRGLQLLFYSVGIGQISSEVPQNLSASRPQDRQFILSSKKLLLSDSGFYLCAWSLFGSSGNTIYFGEGSWLTVV.

The chain couples TRBV2 to TRBJ2-3, with 8 bases identical to TRBD2. After removal of 3 bases from V and 1 base from J, the junction contained 3 bases not matched to a gene. Germline V gene lookup returns CDR1 SNHLY and CDR2 FYNNEI. The CDR3 has 15 residues. In DNA form, the CDR3 reads TGTGCCAGCAGTGATGGACTAGCCGGCACAGATACGCAGTATTTT. It translates to CASSDGLAGTDTQYF.

The count of this clone is one. The rearrangement joins TRBV6-1 to TRBJ2-7; TRBD1 agrees at 8 bases. The ends lost 6 bases at V and 0 bases at J; junction bases unmatched: 7. The germline V gene has CDR1 MNHNS and CDR2 SASEGT. The CDR3 totals 15 residues. The CDR3 DNA is TGTGCCAGCAGCCTCTGGACAGGGAGCTCCTACGAGCAGTACTTC. It specifies CASSLWTGSSYEQYF.